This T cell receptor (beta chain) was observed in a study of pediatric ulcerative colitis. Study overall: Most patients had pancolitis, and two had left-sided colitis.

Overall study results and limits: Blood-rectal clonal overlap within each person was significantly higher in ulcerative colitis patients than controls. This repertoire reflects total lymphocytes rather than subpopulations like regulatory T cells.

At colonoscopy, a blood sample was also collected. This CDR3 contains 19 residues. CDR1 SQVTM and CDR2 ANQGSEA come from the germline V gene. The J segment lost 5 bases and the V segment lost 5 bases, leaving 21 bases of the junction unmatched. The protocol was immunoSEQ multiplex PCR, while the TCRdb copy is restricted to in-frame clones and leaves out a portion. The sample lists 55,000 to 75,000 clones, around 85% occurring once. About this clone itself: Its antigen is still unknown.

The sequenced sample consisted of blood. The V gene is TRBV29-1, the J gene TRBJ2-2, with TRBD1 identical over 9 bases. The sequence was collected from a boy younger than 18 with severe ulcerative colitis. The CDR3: CSVYRAESTGGRRTGELFF. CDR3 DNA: TGCAGCGTTTATCGTGCGGAGTCGACAGGGGGTCGGCGGACCGGGGAGCTGTTTTTT.